This T cell receptor (beta chain) stems from a study of OX40 agonist ivuxolimab in advanced cancers. Across the whole study: Patients were given ivuxolimab, an antibody that agonizes OX40 (CD134). Patients received intravenous ivuxolimab every 2 weeks at 0.01 to 10 mg/kg.

Assay: immunoSEQ multiplex PCR; the TCRdb copy retains only in-frame clones and omits some. The table has 75,000 to 90,000 clones, about 90% seen once. Worth noting for this clone: The antigen is undetermined.

Germline-derived CDR1 and CDR2 are SEHNR and FQNEAQ (reference sequence). There are 12 residues in the CDR3. Trimming took off 1 base at V and 8 bases at J, with 8 bases between the two ends. The study, taken as a whole, reports: Dosing at 0.1 to 3.0 mg/kg was accompanied by clonal expansion of CD4+ and CD8+ blood T cells by week 6. Among the least clonally expanded were partial responders at 0.1-3.0 mg/kg.

The material sequenced was CD4+ or CD8+ T cells sorted from blood, taken in a trial of the OX40 agonist ivuxolimab. The TCR comes from an adult with an advanced solid tumor such as melanoma, head and neck, liver or kidney cancer. The chain is built from TRBV7-9 and TRBJ1-2; D is unresolved. The CDR3 is CASSLEVGGYTF. The CDR3 nucleotides read TGTGCCAGCAGCTTAGAAGTAGGCGGCTACACCTTC.